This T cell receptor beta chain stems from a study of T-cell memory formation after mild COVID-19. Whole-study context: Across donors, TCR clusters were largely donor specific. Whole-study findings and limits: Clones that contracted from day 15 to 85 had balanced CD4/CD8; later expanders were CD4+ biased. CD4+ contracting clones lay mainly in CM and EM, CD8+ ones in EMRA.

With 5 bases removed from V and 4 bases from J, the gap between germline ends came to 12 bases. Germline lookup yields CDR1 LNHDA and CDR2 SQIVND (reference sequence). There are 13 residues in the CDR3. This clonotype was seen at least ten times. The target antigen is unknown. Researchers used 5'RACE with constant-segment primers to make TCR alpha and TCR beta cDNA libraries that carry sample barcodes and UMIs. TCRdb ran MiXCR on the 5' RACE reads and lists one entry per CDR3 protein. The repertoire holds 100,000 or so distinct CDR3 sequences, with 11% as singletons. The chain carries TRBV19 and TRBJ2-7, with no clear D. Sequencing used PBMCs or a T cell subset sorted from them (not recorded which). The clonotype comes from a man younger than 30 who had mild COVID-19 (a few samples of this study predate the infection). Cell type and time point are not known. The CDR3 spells CASSFSDGYEQYF. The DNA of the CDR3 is TGTGCCAGTAGTTTCTCGGACGGGTACGAGCAGTACTTC.